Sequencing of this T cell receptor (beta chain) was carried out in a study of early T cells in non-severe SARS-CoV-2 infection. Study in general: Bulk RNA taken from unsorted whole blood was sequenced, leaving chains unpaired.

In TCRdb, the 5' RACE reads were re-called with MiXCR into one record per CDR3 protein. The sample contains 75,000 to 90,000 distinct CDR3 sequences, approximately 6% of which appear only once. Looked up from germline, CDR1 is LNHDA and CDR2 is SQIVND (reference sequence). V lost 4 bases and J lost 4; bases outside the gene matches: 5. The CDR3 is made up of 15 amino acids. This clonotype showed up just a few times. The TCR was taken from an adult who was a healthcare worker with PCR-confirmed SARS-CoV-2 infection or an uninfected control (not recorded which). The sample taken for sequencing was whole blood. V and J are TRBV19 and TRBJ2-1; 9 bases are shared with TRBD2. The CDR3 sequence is CASSKASGEYNEQFF. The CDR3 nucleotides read TGTGCCAGTAGTAAGGCTAGCGGGGAATACAATGAGCAGTTCTTC.